The 19 T cell receptor beta chains listed next were all sequenced from one sample in a study of tumor-infiltrating lymphocytes in oesophageal squamous cell carcinoma. One entry per CDR3 protein, called by TCRdb with MiXCR from the PCR reads. The data hold some 14,000 distinct CDR3 sequences, with 50% observed a single time. Source material: esophageal tumor tissue. The origin of the receptors is a male donor with esophageal squamous cell carcinoma.

The chain links TRBV6-8 to TRBJ2-1, with D hard to call. Germline V lookup: CDR1 MNHGY, CDR2 SAAAGT. Trimming cost V 4 bases and J 10 bases, with 11 bases left between them. This CDR3 comprises 12 residues. CDR3: CASSSPLEEQFF. CDR3 bases: TGTGCCAGCAGTTCCCCCTTGGAAGAGCAGTTCTTC.

This clonotype occurred many times. The chain joins TRBV7-2 to TRBJ2-3; 7 bases fit TRBD1. Germline V gene lookup returns CDR1 SGHTA and CDR2 FQGNSA. V gave up 5 bases and J gave up 0 bases; unmatched junction bases: 8. The CDR3 is 16 amino acids. For the CDR3, the DNA is TGTGCCAGCAGCCCCCGACAGGGTGGGAGCACAGATACGCAGTATTTT. Encoded protein: CASSPRQGGSTDTQYF. The full variable domain, its missing parts supplied by reference TRBV7-2 and TRBJ2-3, is GAGVSQSPSNKVTEKGKDVELRCDPISGHTALYWYRQSLGQGLEFLIYFQGNSAPDKSGLPSDRFSAERTGGSVSTLTIQRTQQEDSAVYLCASSPRQGGSTDTQYFGPGTRLTVL.

This clonotype ranks as large. This sequence joins TRBV7-2 and TRBJ2-1, with 10 nucleotides matching TRBD2. CDR3 length: 16 amino acids. CDR1 and CDR2 (germline): SGHTA, FQGNSA. Trimming cost V 5 bases and J 3 bases; bases outside gene matches: 7. The DNA for the CDR3 is TGTGCCAGCAGCCACCCCGGACTAGCGGTCTACAATGAGCAGTTCTTC. Protein product: CASSHPGLAVYNEQFF.

The J gene is TRBJ1-1, the V gene TRBV12-3 or TRBV12-4; D remains ambiguous. The CDR3 has 12 amino acids. The germline V and J ends were trimmed by 4 bases and 5 bases, with 8 bases remaining between them. The CDR3 sequence is CASSSGGTEAFF. The CDR3 nucleotides are TGTGCCAGCAGTTCGGGTGGAACTGAAGCTTTCTTT.

This clonotype is medium-sized (0.01 to 0.1%) within its sample. The gene calls are TRBV5-5 and TRBJ2-7; 7 nucleotides align to TRBD1. Germline-derived CDR1 and CDR2 are SGHKS and YYEKEE (reference sequence). The V segment lost 3 bases and the J segment 4 bases; nucleotides outside the gene matches: 7. The CDR3 is 14 residues long. In DNA form, the CDR3 reads TGTGCCAGCAGCTCGGTAGGGGGCTATTACGAGCAGTACTTC. As protein: CASSSVGGYYEQYF.

By sample share, this clonotype is medium-sized. The junction and the germline gene differ at one end; a read error may be behind it. The V call is TRBV7-8, the J call TRBJ2-7; no definite D call. This CDR3 contains 14 residues. CDR1 SGHVS and CDR2 FQNEAQ come from the germline V gene. The CDR3 is CASSFVGIRSPLHF. CDR3 coding DNA: TGTGCCAGCAGCTTTGTAGGAATACGGTCACCCCTCCACTTC.

Worth noting for this clonotype: Compared with germline, one end of the junction differs, possibly owing to a read error. DNA for the CDR3: TGTGCCAGCAGCTCCCGGGACAGGGTTTCACCCCTCCACTTC. It yields the protein CASSSRDRVSPLHF. The chain couples TRBV7-2 to TRBJ2-4; 9 bases fit TRBD1. The CDR3 has 14 amino acids. CDR1 SGHTA and CDR2 FQGNSA come from the germline V gene.

This clonotype appeared a single time. The rearrangement joins TRBV5-5 to TRBJ1-5; maybe TRBD1 (5 bases). The CDR3 has 15 residues. Germline-derived CDR1 and CDR2 are SGHKS and YYEKEE (reference sequence). V was shortened by 1 base and J by 4 bases, with 12 bases between the two germline ends. The CDR3 bases are TGTGCCAGCAGCTTGTGGGGAGAGGGGAATCAGCCCCAGCATTTT. It encodes CASSLWGEGNQPQHF. Combining the CDR3 with reference TRBV5-5 and TRBJ1-5 gives the whole variable domain DAGVTQSPTHLIKTRGQQVTLRCSPISGHKSVSWYQQVLGQGPQFIFQYYEKEERGRGNFPDRFSARQFPNYSSELNVNALLLGDSALYLCASSLWGEGNQPQHFGDGTRLSIL.

The chain couples TRBV10-2 to TRBJ2-3; D is unclear. The J call may be wrong; the DNA end is better matched by TRBJ1-1. The V gene's germline CDR1 is WSHSY and CDR2 SAAADI. The CDR3 is made up of 12 amino acids. Here the CDR3 reads CASRNKNTEAFF. The CDR3 DNA sequence: TGCGCCAGCAGGAATAAGAACACTGAAGCTTTCTTT.

The chain has TRBV24-1 and TRBJ1-1, with 7 bases that match TRBD1. This CDR3 region has 13 residues. J lost 5 bases, V lost 5 bases, and 4 bases had no gene match. Germline lookup yields CDR1 KGHDR and CDR2 SFDVKD. The CDR3 sequence is CATSGGGRTEAFF. CDR3 bases: TGTGCCACCAGTGGAGGGGGCAGGACTGAAGCTTTCTTT.

This chain joins TRBV7-6 and TRBJ2-7; D is possibly TRBD1 (6 bases). The J call may be mistaken, given a closer DNA end match to TRBJ2-5. The CDR3 extends over 16 amino acids. Per the germline V gene, CDR1 is SGHVS and CDR2 is FNYEAQ. The CDR3 bases are TGTGCCAGCAGCCTATCCTTGACACAGGGCCAAGAGACCCAGTACTTC. Translating it yields CASSLSLTQGQETQYF.

This clonotype was seen at least ten times. This may come from a read error, since a much larger clone is one base off. The chain recombines TRBV11-2 with TRBJ2-7; no clear D gene. Germline CDR1 is SGHAT and CDR2 is FQNNGV. The ends were cut back, 0 bases at V and 7 bases at J, with 25 bases in the middle. The CDR3 has 18 amino acids. Written as DNA, the CDR3 is TGTGCCAGCAGCTTAGATCCAGAAGGAGAAGGTTCCTACAATGAGCAGTACTTC. It encodes CASSLDPEGEGSYNEQYF.

J is TRBJ1-4 and V is TRBV6-8, with no clear D. CDR1 is MNHGY, CDR2 SAAAGT, per germline. The CDR3 totals 17 residues. The germline V and J ends were trimmed by 0 bases and 0 bases, with 11 bases remaining between them. Here the CDR3 reads CASSYSLPGATNEKLFF. DNA of the CDR3: TGTGCCAGCAGTTACTCGTTACCTGGCGCAACTAATGAAAAACTGTTTTTT.

By share of the sample, this clonotype is medium-sized (0.01 to 0.1%). This CDR3 is missing its conserved last phenylalanine or tryptophan, likely due to a read error. Because the CDR3's place on the DNA is in doubt, the DNA is left out and the CDR3 is given as listed by TCRdb. The chain uses TRBV6-1 and TRBJ2-1; the D call in the table, TRBD1, was not verified against the DNA. The CDR3 adds up to 12 amino acids, both ends counted. The germline gives CDR1 MNHNS, CDR2 SASEGT. This CDR3 is CASSDPDRDTEI.

The CDR3 protein is CASSLEYEQFF. CDR3 nucleotides: TGTGCCAGCAGCTTAGAATATGAGCAGTTCTTC. The chain has TRBV7-9 and TRBJ2-4; D call uncertain. Matching the DNA end better, TRBJ2-1 makes the J call doubtful. Per germline, CDR1 SEHNR and CDR2 FQNEAQ (reference sequence). The CDR3 extends over 11 amino acids.

This clonotype has ten or more counts. The CDR3 spells CSARDLTGSTDTQYF. As DNA, the CDR3 is TGCAGTGCTAGAGATCTCACAGGGAGCACAGATACGCAGTATTTT. The rearrangement links TRBV20-1 to TRBJ2-3; D perhaps matches TRBD1 (6 bases). Between the trimmed V and J ends, which lost 0 bases and 0 bases, there was a span of 10 bases. The CDR3 totals 15 residues. CDR1 and CDR2 (germline): DFQATT, SNEGSKA (reference sequence).

A note on this clonotype: The CDR3 does not close with the conserved phenylalanine or tryptophan, likely indicating a read error. Because the CDR3's place on the DNA is in doubt, the DNA is left out and the CDR3 is given as listed by TCRdb. The V gene is TRBV6-4, the J gene TRBJ1-1. The length of the CDR3 is 23 amino acids, counting both ends. Germline V gene sequence: CDR1 MRHNA, CDR2 SNTAGT. CDR3 in amino acids: CASSDTGEIRRLAGVSTSSTSAP.

The chain is built from TRBV5-6 and TRBJ2-1, with D perhaps TRBD1 (6 bases). This CDR3 comprises 17 residues. V lost 3 bases and J 3 bases, leaving 19 bases between the germline ends. Germline V gives CDR1 SGHDT, CDR2 YYEEEE. The CDR3 reads CASSSIPDRSVYNEQFF. The CDR3 coding sequence is TGTGCCAGCAGCTCGATACCCGACAGGTCCGTCTACAATGAGCAGTTCTTC.

This clonotype was seen a few times. Just one base apart from a much larger clone, this may be a read error. The chain couples TRBV27 to TRBJ2-5, with D unclear. The assigned J gene may be wrong: the sequence end matches TRBJ2-1 better. Germline lookup yields CDR1 MNHEY and CDR2 SMNVEV (reference sequence). This CDR3 has 13 residues. This CDR3 is CASSFSWVSEQFF. Written as DNA, the CDR3 is TGTGCCAGCAGTTTTTCTTGGGTGTCGGAGCAGTTCTTC.